These T cell receptor beta chains were read from a single sample in a study of blood T cell repertoires in COVID-19. Repertoires were generated with immunoSEQ multiplex PCR, while TCRdb's copy carries only in-frame clones and drops some. The sample consists of about 73,000 clones, 89% of them appearing once. Sequences were obtained from peripheral blood. The receptors were gathered from a man older than 75 with acute or convalescent COVID-19. CDR3s include the opening cysteine and the closing phenylalanine or tryptophan. D genes are given only for firm matches. Some rows mark clone size as missing; the rest say once, few, many or name a class of expanded clone.

size | D | J | V | CDR3 | DNA
- | TRBD1 | TRBJ2-1 | TRBV30 | CAWAAGTGFDEQFF | TGTGCCTGGGCCGCCGGGACAGGGTTTGATGAGCAGTTCTTC
once | TRBD1 | TRBJ2-2 | TRBV10-3 | CAIGGTGNMDTGELFF | TGTGCCATCGGAGGGACAGGGAACATGGACACCGGGGAGCTGTTTTTT
- | TRBD2 | TRBJ2-1 | TRBV7-6 | CASSLVLASGSYNEQFF | TGTGCCAGCAGCTTAGTCCTGGCTAGCGGGTCCTACAATGAGCAGTTCTTC
- | - | TRBJ2-6 | TRBV5-1 | CASSATPGQTSGANVLTF | TGCGCCAGCAGCGCAACTCCGGGACAAACATCTGGGGCCAACGTCCTGACTTTC
few | TRBD1 | TRBJ1-2 | TRBV12-5 | CASGLVPDRTYGYTF | TGTGCTAGTGGTTTGGTACCGGACAGGACCTATGGCTACACCTTC
- | - | TRBJ2-7 | TRBV3-1/TRBV3-2 | CASSQAQGPYEQYF | TGTGCCAGCAGCCAAGCCCAGGGGCCCTACGAGCAGTACTTC
- | TRBD2 | TRBJ2-5 | TRBV11-1 | CASSSRLAGGLQTQYF | TGTGCCAGCAGCTCTAGACTAGCGGGGGGGCTGCAGACCCAGTACTTC
once | TRBD1 | TRBJ1-1 | TRBV10-3 | CAISLSGQGQAFF | TGTGCCATCAGCCTTTCAGGACAGGGGCAAGCTTTCTTT
- | TRBD1 | TRBJ2-2 | TRBV9 | CASSVWDRVGTGELFF | TGTGCCAGCAGCGTTTGGGACAGGGTAGGCACCGGGGAGCTGTTTTTT
few | - | TRBJ2-1 | TRBV6-5 | CASSLQGWSYNEQFF | TGTGCCAGCAGTCTTCAGGGGTGGTCCTACAATGAGCAGTTCTTC
- | TRBD1 | TRBJ1-6 | TRBV10-3 | CAISEGQGAGSPLHF | TGTGCCATCAGTGAAGGTCAGGGGGCGGGCTCACCCCTCCACTTT
- | TRBD1 | TRBJ1-1 | TRBV9 | CASSPGTVNTEAFF | TGTGCCAGCAGCCCAGGGACAGTGAACACTGAAGCTTTCTTT
- | TRBD1 | TRBJ1-6 | TRBV6-6 | CASGRTGRGSPLHF | TGTGCCAGCGGTCGGACAGGGCGAGGTTCACCCCTCCACTTT
once | - | TRBJ2-7 | TRBV5-1 | CASSLEAGDTYEQYF | TGCGCCAGCAGCTTGGAAGCAGGGGATACCTACGAGCAGTACTTC
- | TRBD1 | TRBJ1-1 | TRBV12-3/TRBV12-4 | CASRDRGVTEAFF | TGTGCCAGCAGAGACAGGGGGGTCACTGAAGCTTTCTTT
- | TRBD1 | TRBJ1-1 | TRBV12-5 | CASGSPDRASTEAFF | TGTGCTAGTGGTTCACCCGACAGGGCGAGCACTGAAGCTTTCTTT
- | TRBD2 | TRBJ2-1 | TRBV2 | CATRQRESLGDEQFF | TGTGCCACCCGGCAGCGGGAGTCCCTGGGGGATGAGCAGTTCTTC
- | - | TRBJ2-7 | TRBV5-6 | CASSFPTSPEYF | TGTGCCAGCAGCTTCCCGACATCCCCCGAGTACTTC
once | - | TRBJ1-3 | TRBV3-1/TRBV3-2 | CASSLGIWGNTIYF | TGTGCCAGCAGCCTCGGGATCTGGGGAAACACCATATATTTT
- | - | TRBJ1-3 | TRBV7-6 | CASSLMTGSGNTIYF | TGTGCCAGCAGCTTAATGACAGGCTCTGGAAACACCATATATTTT
once | - | TRBJ2-3 | TRBV4-1 | CASSQGGFDTQYF | TGCGCCAGCAGCCAAGGAGGTTTTGATACGCAGTATTTT
- | - | TRBJ1-2 | TRBV4-1 | CASSQDPGRDYGYTF | TGCGCCAGCAGCCAAGATCCGGGCAGGGACTATGGCTACACCTTC
- | - | TRBJ1-4 | TRBV29-1 | CSTSGINEKLFF | TGCAGCACCTCAGGGATCAACGAAAAACTGTTTTTT
- | TRBD2 | TRBJ2-5 | TRBV5-1 | CASTQGGGARETQYF | TGCGCCAGCACCCAAGGCGGGGGGGCCCGGGAGACCCAGTACTTC
- | - | TRBJ2-6 | TRBV9 | CASSPRQVSGANVLTF | TGTGCCAGCAGCCCTCGACAGGTCTCTGGGGCCAACGTCCTGACTTTC
- | TRBD1 | TRBJ2-3 | TRBV9 | CASSAPTGPLGDTQYF | TGTGCCAGCAGCGCGCCGACAGGGCCCCTGGGAGATACGCAGTATTTT
- | - | TRBJ1-3 | TRBV5-6 | CASSLDMVGNTIYF | TGTGCCAGCAGCTTGGACATGGTTGGAAACACCATATATTTT
- | TRBD1 | TRBJ1-5 | TRBV19 | CASTRTGGGQNQPQHF | TGTGCCAGTACCCGGACAGGGGGCGGTCAAAATCAGCCCCAGCATTTT
- | - | TRBJ2-7 | TRBV28 | CASSLFTDEQYF | TGTGCCAGCAGTTTATTCACAGACGAGCAGTACTTC
- | TRBD1 | TRBJ1-1 | TRBV19 | CASRGQGPMNTEAFF | TGTGCCAGTAGAGGACAGGGGCCGATGAACACTGAAGCTTTCTTT
- | - | TRBJ2-7 | TRBV20-1 | CSAKTSHEQYF | TGCAGTGCGAAGACTAGTCACGAGCAGTACTTC
- | - | TRBJ2-3 | TRBV9 | CASSPSITDTQYF | TGTGCCAGCAGCCCTTCTATCACAGATACGCAGTATTTT
- | - | TRBJ1-2 | TRBV5-1 | CASSWLDNNYGYTF | TGCGCCAGCAGCTGGCTGGACAATAACTATGGCTACACCTTC
- | - | TRBJ1-1 | TRBV5-1 | CASSLEAGATEAFF | TGCGCCAGCAGCTTGGAGGCGGGGGCGACTGAAGCTTTCTTT
once | - | TRBJ1-2 | TRBV7-6 | CASSPTATTNYGYTF | TGTGCCAGCAGCCCTACAGCTACAACTAACTATGGCTACACCTTC
- | TRBD2 | TRBJ2-7 | TRBV11-2 | CTSSFQSGTVPYEQYF | TGTACCAGCAGCTTTCAAAGCGGGACCGTCCCCTACGAGCAGTACTTC
- | TRBD1 | TRBJ1-1 | TRBV7-9 | CASLTGTVNTEAFF | TGTGCCAGCTTGACCGGGACAGTGAACACTGAAGCTTTCTTT
- | - | TRBJ2-1 | TRBV12-5 | CASGSTLAEGSYNEQFF | TGTGCTAGTGGTTCCACCCTGGCGGAGGGCTCCTACAATGAGCAGTTCTTC
- | - | TRBJ1-5 | TRBV27 | CASSRRPQGPQHF | TGTGCCAGCAGTCGACGGCCCCAGGGGCCCCAGCATTTT